This TCR beta chain came from a study of molecular identifiers for immune sequencing clone quantification. Study summary: In replicates, the authors split RNA from 20,000 or 100,000 naive CD8 cells five ways and sequenced four.

Methods described previously were used for bulk TCR libraries, and listed TCR primers were applied. TCRdb recomputed calls from the PCR reads with MiXCR, one row per CDR3 protein. Altogether about 640,000 distinct CDR3 sequences are present, 15% to 20% being singletons, with the ten largest covering roughly 0.83%. Naive CD8 T cells were sorted as CD8+CD4-CCR7+CD45RA+. The table lists this clonotype with many counts. Its antigen is unidentified. Study-wide points: Spiked Jurkat TCR RNA equivalent to one cell was reportedly detectable in about 900,000 naive cells.

Germline loops: CDR1 DFQATT, CDR2 SNEGSKA (reference sequence). V lost 0 bases, J lost 3 bases, and 18 bases lay in between. This CDR3 is 17 amino acids long. This sequence was found in a human donor in good health. Some libraries in this study had Jurkat cell RNA spiked in. The sequenced sample was naive CD8+ T cells from blood, with Jurkat cell RNA spiked in. Regarding subset: FACS-sorted CD8+CD4-CCR7+CD45RA+ naive T cells. The gene calls are TRBV20-1 and TRBJ1-3, with D uncertain. The CDR3 loop is CSARDLSAAEHGNTIYF. The DNA of the CDR3 is TGCAGTGCTAGAGATTTGAGTGCCGCGGAGCATGGAAACACCATATATTTT.